The 6 T cell receptor beta chains presented below share a single source sample, sequenced in a study of CD8 T cells in ankylosing spondylitis. TCRdb recomputed calls from the 5' RACE reads with MiXCR, one row per CDR3 protein. This sample yields 800,000 to 900,000 distinct CDR3 sequences, of which roughly 10% are seen a single time; around 0.51% belongs to the top ten. General study results and limits: It appeared that ankylosing spondylitis blood was characterized by a TCR beta motif of roughly 8 highly homologous variants.

No antigen has been assigned to these receptors. The sample taken for sequencing was blood, either unsorted or a sorted T cell fraction (not recorded which). These receptors all come from a male donor with ankylosing spondylitis.

This clonotype was seen repeatedly, ten times or more. The rearrangement joins TRBV18 to TRBJ2-1, with D tentatively TRBD2 (6 bases). Germline V gene data show CDR1 as KGHSH and CDR2 as LQKENI. The CDR3 is made up of 15 amino acids. The V end was cut by 3 bases, the J end by 6 bases, with 15 bases between. CDR3 sequence (DNA): TGTGCCAGCTCACCCAGACTAGATTCTATCAATGAGCAGTTCTTC. Translation: CASSPRLDSINEQFF.

At least ten counts were recorded for this clonotype. The J gene is TRBJ1-1, the V gene TRBV20-1, with 8 bases identical to TRBD1. V shed 2 bases and J 1 base; nucleotides not matched to a gene: 3. CDR3 length equals 14 residues. Germline CDR1 is DFQATT and CDR2 is SNEGSKA (reference sequence). CDR3 in amino acids: CSARSGGANTEAFF. CDR3 DNA sequence: TGCAGTGCTAGATCAGGGGGCGCGAACACTGAAGCTTTCTTT.

The chain carries TRBV5-1 and TRBJ2-1; 9 positions match TRBD1. The length of the CDR3 is 16 residues. The V segment lost 0 bases and the J segment 5 bases; nucleotides outside the gene matches: 6. Germline lookup yields CDR1 SGHRS and CDR2 YFSETQ. The CDR3 bases are TGCGCCAGCAGCTTGGGGGACAGGGCCAGGAACAATGAGCAGTTCTTC. Translation: CASSLGDRARNNEQFF.

This clonotype was seen a few times. V is TRBV7-2 and J is TRBJ2-3; D unclear. The CDR3 has 16 residues. V was cut by 5 bases and J by 0 bases, with 15 bases left in between. Germline values: CDR1 SGHTA, CDR2 FQGNSA. This chain's CDR3 is CASSLAIIISTDTQYF. CDR3 in DNA: TGTGCCAGCAGCCTCGCCATTATTATTAGCACAGATACGCAGTATTTT. Together with reference TRBV7-2 and TRBJ2-3, the CDR3 gives the full variable domain: GAGVSQSPSNKVTEKGKDVELRCDPISGHTALYWYRQSLGQGLEFLIYFQGNSAPDKSGLPSDRFSAERTGGSVSTLTIQRTQQEDSAVYLCASSLAIIISTDTQYFGPGTRLTVL.

This clonotype was seen at least ten times. This chain's CDR3 is CASSRTGLAGGNEQFF. The CDR3 DNA follows: TGCGCCAGCAGCCGTACGGGACTAGCGGGAGGAAATGAGCAGTTCTTC. The J gene is TRBJ2-1, the V gene TRBV5-1; 15 nucleotides align to TRBD2. Germline V gives CDR1 SGHRS, CDR2 YFSETQ. The V and J ends lost 4 bases and 7 bases, in that order; junction bases with no gene match: 6. The CDR3 has 16 residues.

This clonotype was detected many times. The V call is TRBV29-1, the J call TRBJ1-2; 7 bases are shared with TRBD1. The CDR3 spans 10 residues. Germline-derived CDR1 and CDR2 are SQVTM and ANQGSEA. V dropped 8 bases and J dropped 6; count of bases not matched to a gene: 3. The CDR3 loop reads CSSQGDGYTF. The CDR3 bases are TGCAGCTCGCAGGGGGATGGCTACACCTTC.